The rows below give T cell receptor beta chains drawn from one sample of a study of early T cells in non-severe SARS-CoV-2 infection. TCRdb re-called the 5' RACE reads with MiXCR, one entry per CDR3 protein. The table has roughly 70,000 distinct CDR3 sequences, 20% to 25% seen once. Here the sequenced sample was whole blood, taken at baseline. The receptors here all came from an adult who was a healthcare worker with PCR-confirmed SARS-CoV-2 infection or an uninfected control (not recorded which). Each CDR3 is given with its conserved first and last residue. Only some rows state a clone size, as once, few, many or a class for expanded clones.

v_gene	abundance	j_gene	CDR3aa
TRBV7-9	NA	TRBJ2-1	CASSSGLADGSYNEQFF
TRBV10-3	many	TRBJ1-6	CAISIGGGDLTNNSPLHF
TRBV13	few	TRBJ2-2	CASSLGLGRPMGELFF
TRBV6-6	NA	TRBJ1-2	CASSRDWQFYGYTF
TRBV12-3/TRBV12-4	NA	TRBJ1-3	CASSLTVAGNTIYF
TRBV2	few	TRBJ1-4	CASREDRVNEKLFF
TRBV20-1	NA	TRBJ2-3	CSALRTGGTTDTQYF
TRBV27	NA	TRBJ2-7	CASMRGNEQYF
TRBV5-1	NA	TRBJ2-3	CASSSFSGGYTDTQYF
TRBV3-1	few	TRBJ1-6	CASSQDLKGSPLHF
TRBV20-1	NA	TRBJ1-1	CSAKTPKGTEAFF
TRBV3-1	NA	TRBJ1-1	CASSRAQGARTEAFF
TRBV7-6	NA	TRBJ2-5	CASSVGSFGGETQYF
TRBV18	NA	TRBJ2-1	CASSPVSGQDGEQFF
TRBV7-2	NA	TRBJ1-6	CASSSGGFNSPLHF
TRBV6-4	NA	TRBJ1-1	CASREGPPRAFF
TRBV20-1	NA	TRBJ1-1	CSAVQGQGRVGAFF
TRBV2	NA	TRBJ2-3	CASSTSNTQYF
TRBV21-1	many	TRBJ1-1	CASSKPKQGKGKDTEAFF
TRBV7-3	few	TRBJ2-5	CASSSTGLQETQYF
TRBV19	NA	TRBJ2-5	CASKETSGGRGETQYF
TRBV6-1	NA	TRBJ1-5	CASSDWGRVDQPQHF
TRBV12-3/TRBV12-4	NA	TRBJ2-3	CASSRDRGRDTQYF
TRBV4-1	NA	TRBJ2-5	CASSQGTGEETQYF
TRBV20-1	NA	TRBJ1-2	CSARGMGQGNYGYTF
TRBV2	few	TRBJ2-1	CASSNPGTESYNEQFF
TRBV27	many	TRBJ2-1	CASSSELVYNEQFF
TRBV29-1	few	TRBJ2-5	CSVTNIQETQYF
TRBV5-1	few	TRBJ2-7	CASSVTSGGRSYEQYF
TRBV5-1	NA	TRBJ2-7	CASSPGLEGVNDEQYF
TRBV12-3/TRBV12-4	few	TRBJ1-1	CASTPRGNTEAFF
TRBV27	many	TRBJ2-7	CASSLRSYEQYF
TRBV5-1	NA	TRBJ1-1	CASSQDWNTEAFF
TRBV6-2/TRBV6-3	few	TRBJ2-1	CASRSDRGKTYNEQFF
TRBV29-1	NA	TRBJ1-6	CSVDPWNSPLHF
TRBV27	few	TRBJ2-5	CASSFRRYQETQYF
TRBV7-8	NA	TRBJ1-1	CASSFRVNTEAFF
TRBV19	few	TRBJ2-2	CASMVGGSNTGELFF
TRBV6-5	NA	TRBJ2-1	CASSYGGNEQFF
TRBV5-1	few	TRBJ2-7	CASSFKGPQEGNFEQYF
TRBV19	few	TRBJ2-6	CASSISGANVLTF
TRBV7-8	NA	TRBJ1-1	CASSVNRAITEAFF
TRBV3-1	NA	TRBJ2-7	CASSHEGAEQYF